This T cell receptor beta chain is drawn from a study of identical twins. This clonotype was observed a few times. Antigen unknown. A universal primer site was incorporated via template switching, and the cDNA contained unique molecular identifiers. TCRdb independently ran MiXCR on the 5' RACE reads; one entry per CDR3 protein. The sample has about 530,000 distinct CDR3 sequences; roughly 15% are singletons. V lost 6 bases and J lost 2; bases outside the gene matches: 11. Germline assignment: CDR1 DFQATT and CDR2 SNEGSKA (reference sequence). The CDR3 is 15 amino acids. Broader study findings: An excess of low generation probability was shown by twin-shared out-of-frame alpha sequences. Invariant T cells like MAIT and iNKT could partly confound the zero-insertion analyses. Recombination models fit unrelated individuals' TCR alpha sharing but underestimated twins'.

The same sample was also used in a study of yellow fever vaccine responses in identical twins.

The clonotype originates from a woman between 18 and 30 years old in good health. J is TRBJ2-3 and V is TRBV20-1; 7 bases match TRBD2. Sequenced material: CD4+ T cells sorted from blood. The CDR3 DNA follows: TGCAGTGCCCTACCGGCTAGCGGAATCACAGATACGCAGTATTTT. Translated, it gives CSALPASGITDTQYF.